The entry that follows covers one T cell receptor (beta chain) sequence. The antigen is undetermined. This record belongs to a study of T cell responses to AZD1222 COVID-19 vaccine. Whole-study results and caveats: Donors were mostly white British, more females; clonal diversity possibly underestimated. Targets within unmutated variant regions were reportedly found for nearly half of spike-specific TCRs.

Libraries were prepared by immunoSEQ multiplex PCR; TCRdb keeps only in-frame clonotypes and omits some of them. This table holds roughly 100,000 clones, 93% found once. This CDR3 contains 14 residues. The germline V gene encodes CDR1 SNHLY and CDR2 FYNNEI. Deletions cut 6 bases from V and 0 bases from J, with 11 bases between. This chain links TRBV2 with TRBJ1-2; possibly TRBD1 for D (6 bases). The source is an adult in good health. The specimen was peripheral blood, collected on day 0 of AZD1222 vaccination. The CDR3 nucleotides read TGTGCCAGCAGAGGACAGTCCTCTAACTATGGCTACACCTTC. This codes for CASRGQSSNYGYTF.